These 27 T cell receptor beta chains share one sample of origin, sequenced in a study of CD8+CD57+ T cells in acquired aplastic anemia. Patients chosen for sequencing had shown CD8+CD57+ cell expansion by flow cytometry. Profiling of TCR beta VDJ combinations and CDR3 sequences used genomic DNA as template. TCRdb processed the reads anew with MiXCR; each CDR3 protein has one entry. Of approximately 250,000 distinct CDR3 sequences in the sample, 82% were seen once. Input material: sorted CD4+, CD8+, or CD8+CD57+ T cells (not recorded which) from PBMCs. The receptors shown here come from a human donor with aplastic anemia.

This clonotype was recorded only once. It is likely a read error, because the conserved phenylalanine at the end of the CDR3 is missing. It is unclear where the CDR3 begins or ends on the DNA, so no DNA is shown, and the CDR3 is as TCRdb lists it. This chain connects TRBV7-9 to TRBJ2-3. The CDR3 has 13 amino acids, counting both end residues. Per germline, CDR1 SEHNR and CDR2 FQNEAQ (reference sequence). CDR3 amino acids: CASGVTSTDRKYS.

This CDR3 reads CATSRGGERDAQYF. The CDR3 DNA reads TGTGCCACCAGCAGAGGCGGGGAGCGAGATGCGCAGTACTTC. The chain has TRBV15 and TRBJ2-1; D may be TRBD2 (6 bases). The J call could be wrong; TRBJ2-7 is a better fit for the DNA end. Looked up from germline, CDR1 is LNHNV and CDR2 is YYDKDF (reference sequence). The CDR3 loop spans 14 amino acids.

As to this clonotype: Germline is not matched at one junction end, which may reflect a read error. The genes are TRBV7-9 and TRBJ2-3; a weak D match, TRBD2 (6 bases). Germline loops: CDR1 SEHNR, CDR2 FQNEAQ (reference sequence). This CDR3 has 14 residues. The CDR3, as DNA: TGTGCCAGCAGCTTAGCGGGAGGTCACGGGGCCAAGGACTTT. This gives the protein CASSLAGGHGAKDF.

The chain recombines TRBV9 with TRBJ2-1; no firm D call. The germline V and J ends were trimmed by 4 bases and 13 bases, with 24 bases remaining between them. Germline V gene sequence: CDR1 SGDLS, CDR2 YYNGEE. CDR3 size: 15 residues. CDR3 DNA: TGTGCCAGCAGCATAGGGTCAGAAGCGCACAATTTTCAGTTCTTC. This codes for CASSIGSEAHNFQFF.

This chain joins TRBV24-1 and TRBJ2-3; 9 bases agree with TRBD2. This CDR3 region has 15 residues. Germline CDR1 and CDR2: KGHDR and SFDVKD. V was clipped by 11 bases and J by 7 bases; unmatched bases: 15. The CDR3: CASRVGAGGRNTQYF. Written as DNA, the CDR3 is TGTGCCAGCAGGGTAGGGGCGGGAGGGCGAAATACGCAGTATTTT.

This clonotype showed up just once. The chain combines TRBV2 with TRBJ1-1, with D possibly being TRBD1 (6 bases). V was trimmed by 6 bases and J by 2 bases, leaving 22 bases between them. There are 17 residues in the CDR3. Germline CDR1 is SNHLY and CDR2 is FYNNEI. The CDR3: CASRGGDRQTGNTEAFF. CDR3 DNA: TGTGCCAGCAGGGGCGGGGACCGACAGACAGGAAACACTGAAGCTTTCTTT.

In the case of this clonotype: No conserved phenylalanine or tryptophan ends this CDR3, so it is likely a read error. The CDR3 coding sequence is TGTGCCAGTAGTATAGCTAGCGGAGCCTACAATGAGCAGCAGTTCGTC. It codes for CASSIASGAYNEQQFV. The gene calls are TRBV19 and TRBJ2-1, with TRBD2 identical over 7 bases. The CDR3 length is 16 residues. Germline V gene data show CDR1 as LNHDA and CDR2 as SQIVND (reference sequence). The V gene end was trimmed by 1 base and the J gene end by 11 bases; junction bases not matched to a gene: 14.

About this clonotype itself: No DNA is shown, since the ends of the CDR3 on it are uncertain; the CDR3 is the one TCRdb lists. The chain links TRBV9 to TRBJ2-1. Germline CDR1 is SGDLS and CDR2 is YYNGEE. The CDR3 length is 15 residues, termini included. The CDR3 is CASGASGNIQYFEFF.

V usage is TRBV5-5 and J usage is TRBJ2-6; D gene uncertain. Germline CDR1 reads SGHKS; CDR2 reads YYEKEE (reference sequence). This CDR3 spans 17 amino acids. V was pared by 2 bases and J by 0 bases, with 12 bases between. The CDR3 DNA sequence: TGTGCCAGCAGCTTCGCCCTGCTCCCCTCTGGGGCCAACGTCCTGACTTTC. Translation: CASSFALLPSGANVLTF.

CDR3 amino acids: CASSARYNEQFF. DNA of the CDR3: TGTGCCAGTAGTGCCCGTTACAATGAGCAGTTCTTC. V is TRBV19 and J is TRBJ2-1, with D hard to call. The germline gives CDR1 LNHDA, CDR2 SQIVND (reference sequence). The CDR3 loop spans 12 amino acids. Deletions cut 5 bases from V and 4 bases from J, with 6 bases between.

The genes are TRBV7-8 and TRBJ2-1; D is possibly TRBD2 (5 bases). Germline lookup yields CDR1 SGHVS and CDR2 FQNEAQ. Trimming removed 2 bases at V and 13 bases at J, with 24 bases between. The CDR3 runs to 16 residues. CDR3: CASSLTRGPDTQDQFF. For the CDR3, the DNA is TGTGCCAGCAGCTTAACGAGAGGGCCCGACACCCAGGATCAGTTCTTC. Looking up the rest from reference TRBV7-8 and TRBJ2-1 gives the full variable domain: GAGVSQSPRYKVAKRGQDVALRCDPISGHVSLFWYQQALGQGPEFLTYFQNEAQLDKSGLPSDRFFAERPEGSVSTLKIQRTQQEDSAVYLCASSLTRGPDTQDQFFGPGTRLTVL.

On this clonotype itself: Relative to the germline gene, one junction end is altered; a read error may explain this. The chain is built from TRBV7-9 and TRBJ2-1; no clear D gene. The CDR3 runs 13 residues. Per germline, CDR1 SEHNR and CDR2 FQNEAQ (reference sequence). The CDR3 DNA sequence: TGTGCCAGCAGCGTGATAAGCTCGAAGCTGCAGTTTTTC. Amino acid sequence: CASSVISSKLQFF.

CDR3 in amino acids: CASSSVGGLETPYYF. The DNA of the CDR3 is TGTGCCAGCAGCTCAGTGGGCGGGCTCGAGACGCCGTATTATTTT. V is TRBV7-8 and J is TRBJ2-3, with D perhaps TRBD2 (5 bases). With 4 bases removed from V and 15 bases from J, the gap between germline ends came to 26 bases. Germline CDR1 SGHVS, CDR2 FQNEAQ. The CDR3 runs 15 residues.

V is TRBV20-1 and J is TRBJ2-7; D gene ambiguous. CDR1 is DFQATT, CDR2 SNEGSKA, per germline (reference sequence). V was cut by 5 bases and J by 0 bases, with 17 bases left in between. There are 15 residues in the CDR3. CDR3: CSAYSTTWGSYEQYF. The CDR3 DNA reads TGCAGTGCTTATTCGACGACCTGGGGCTCCTACGAGCAGTACTTC.

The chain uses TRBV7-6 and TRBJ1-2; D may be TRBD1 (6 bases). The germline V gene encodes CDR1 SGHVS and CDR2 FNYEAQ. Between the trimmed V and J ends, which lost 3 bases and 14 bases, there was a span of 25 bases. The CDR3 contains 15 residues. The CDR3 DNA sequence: TGTGCCAGCAGCTTGGCCCGCGGGACAAAATATGCCCAGACCTTC. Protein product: CASSLARGTKYAQTF.

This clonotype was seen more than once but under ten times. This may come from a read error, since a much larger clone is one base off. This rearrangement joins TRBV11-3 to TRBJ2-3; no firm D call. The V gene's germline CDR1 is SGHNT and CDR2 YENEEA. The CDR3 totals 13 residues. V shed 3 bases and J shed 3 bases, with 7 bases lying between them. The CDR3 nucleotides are TGTGCCAGCAGCTTCGAGCTGACAGATACGCAGTATTTT. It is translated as CASSFELTDTQYF. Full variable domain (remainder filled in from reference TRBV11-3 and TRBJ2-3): EAGVVQSPRYKIIEKKQPVAFWCNPISGHNTLYWYLQNLGQGPELLIRYENEEAVDDSQLPKDRFSAERLKGVDSTLKIQPAELGDSAVYLCASSFELTDTQYFGPGTRLTVL.

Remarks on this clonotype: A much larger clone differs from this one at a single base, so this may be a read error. The CDR3 DNA reads as TGTGCCAGCAGCTTTCATCCAGGCGGGGCAGCCCTTTACTTT. Its protein product is CASSFHPGGAALYF. The genes are TRBV7-8 and TRBJ2-3; weak D call: TRBD2 (6 bases). The CDR3 runs to 14 residues. The V gene's germline CDR1 is SGHVS and CDR2 FQNEAQ.

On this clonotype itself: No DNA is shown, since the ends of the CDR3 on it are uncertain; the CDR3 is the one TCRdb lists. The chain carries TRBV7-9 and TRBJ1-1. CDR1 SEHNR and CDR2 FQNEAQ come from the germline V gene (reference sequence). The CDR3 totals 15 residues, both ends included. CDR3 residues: CASSSADTQYFGAFF.

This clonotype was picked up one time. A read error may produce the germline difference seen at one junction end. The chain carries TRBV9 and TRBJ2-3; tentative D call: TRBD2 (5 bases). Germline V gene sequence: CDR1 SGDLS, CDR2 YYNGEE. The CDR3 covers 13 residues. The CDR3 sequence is CASNHDGVYGYTF. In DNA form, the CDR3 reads TGTGCCAGCAACCACGACGGGGTCTATGGCTACACTTTT.

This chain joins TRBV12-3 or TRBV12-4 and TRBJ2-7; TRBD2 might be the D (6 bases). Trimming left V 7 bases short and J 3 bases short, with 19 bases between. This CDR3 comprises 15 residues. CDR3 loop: CASKRGRERDYEQYF. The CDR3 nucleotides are TGTGCCAGCAAGAGGGGTCGGGAGAGGGACTACGAGCAGTACTTC.

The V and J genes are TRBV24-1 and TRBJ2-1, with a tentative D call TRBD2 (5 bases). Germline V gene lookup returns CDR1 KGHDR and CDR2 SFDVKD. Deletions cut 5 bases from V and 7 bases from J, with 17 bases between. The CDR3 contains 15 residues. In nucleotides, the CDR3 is TGTGCCACCAGTGGCGGGCCTACGGACGGGAATGAGCAGTTCTTC. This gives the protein CATSGGPTDGNEQFF.

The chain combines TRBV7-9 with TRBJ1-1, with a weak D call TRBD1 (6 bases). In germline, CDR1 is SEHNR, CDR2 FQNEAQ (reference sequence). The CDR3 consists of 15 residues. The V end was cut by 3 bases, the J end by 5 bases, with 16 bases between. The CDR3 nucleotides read TGTGCCAGCAGCTTTCATAGAACAGGGAGGACTGAAGCTTTCTTT. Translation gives CASSFHRTGRTEAFF.

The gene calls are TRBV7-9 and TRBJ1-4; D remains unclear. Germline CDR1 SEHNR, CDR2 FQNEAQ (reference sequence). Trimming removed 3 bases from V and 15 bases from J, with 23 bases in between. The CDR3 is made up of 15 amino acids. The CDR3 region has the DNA TGTGCCAGCAGCTTTGAGAGAGGCGGGGAGGACGATGTGTTTTTT. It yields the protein CASSFERGGEDDVFF.

The CDR3 DNA sequence: TGCAGTGCTAGCACCAGCACCCGGCCGTTGGGCAATCAGCCCCAGCATTTT. Its protein product is CSASTSTRPLGNQPQHF. This chain uses TRBV20-1 with TRBJ1-5; no firm D call. The CDR3 extends over 17 amino acids. Germline values: CDR1 DFQATT, CDR2 SNEGSKA (reference sequence). V was cut by 3 bases and J by 2 bases, with 20 bases left in between.

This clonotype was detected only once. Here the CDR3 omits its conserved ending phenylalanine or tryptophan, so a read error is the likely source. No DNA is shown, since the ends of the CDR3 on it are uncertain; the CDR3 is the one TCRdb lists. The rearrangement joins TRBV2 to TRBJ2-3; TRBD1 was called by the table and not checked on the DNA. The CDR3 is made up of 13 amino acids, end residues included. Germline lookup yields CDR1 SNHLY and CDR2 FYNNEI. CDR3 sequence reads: CASRAQGADKGYI.

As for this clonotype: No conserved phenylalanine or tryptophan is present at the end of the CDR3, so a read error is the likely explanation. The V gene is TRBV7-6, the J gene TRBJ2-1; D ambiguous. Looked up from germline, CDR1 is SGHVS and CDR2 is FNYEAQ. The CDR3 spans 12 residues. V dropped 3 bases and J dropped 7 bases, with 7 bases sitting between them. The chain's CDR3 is CASSFRRNEQFI. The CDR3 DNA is TGTGCCAGCAGCTTCAGGCGGAATGAGCAGTTCATC.

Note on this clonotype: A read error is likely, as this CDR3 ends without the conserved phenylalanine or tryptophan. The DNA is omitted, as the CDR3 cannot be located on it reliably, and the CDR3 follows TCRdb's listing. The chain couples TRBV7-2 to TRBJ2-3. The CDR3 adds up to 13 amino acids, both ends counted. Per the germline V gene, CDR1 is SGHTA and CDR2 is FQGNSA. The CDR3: CASRDGRTETAFS.